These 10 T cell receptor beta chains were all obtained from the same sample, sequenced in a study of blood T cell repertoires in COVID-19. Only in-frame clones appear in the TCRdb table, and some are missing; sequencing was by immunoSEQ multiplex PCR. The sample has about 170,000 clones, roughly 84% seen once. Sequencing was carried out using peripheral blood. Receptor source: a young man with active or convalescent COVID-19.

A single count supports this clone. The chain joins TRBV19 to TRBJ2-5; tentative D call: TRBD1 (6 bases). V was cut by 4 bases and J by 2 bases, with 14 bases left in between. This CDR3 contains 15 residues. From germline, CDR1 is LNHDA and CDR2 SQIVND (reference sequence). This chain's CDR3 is CASSTLKGVQETQYF. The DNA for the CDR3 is TGTGCCAGTAGTACCCTGAAGGGGGTTCAAGAGACCCAGTACTTC.

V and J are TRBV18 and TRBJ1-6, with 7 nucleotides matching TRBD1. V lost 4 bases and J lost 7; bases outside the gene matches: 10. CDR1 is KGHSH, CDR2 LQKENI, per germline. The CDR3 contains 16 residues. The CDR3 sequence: CASSLSGTGANSPLHF. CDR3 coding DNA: TGTGCCAGCTCACTTTCCGGCACAGGGGCCAATTCACCCCTCCACTTT.

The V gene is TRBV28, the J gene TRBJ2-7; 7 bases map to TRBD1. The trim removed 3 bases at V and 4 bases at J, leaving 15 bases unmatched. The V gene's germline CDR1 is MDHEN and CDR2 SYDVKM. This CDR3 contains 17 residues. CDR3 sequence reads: CASSFSGTAFGRYEQYF. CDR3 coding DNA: TGTGCCAGCAGTTTTTCCGGGACAGCATTCGGTCGGTACGAGCAGTACTTC.

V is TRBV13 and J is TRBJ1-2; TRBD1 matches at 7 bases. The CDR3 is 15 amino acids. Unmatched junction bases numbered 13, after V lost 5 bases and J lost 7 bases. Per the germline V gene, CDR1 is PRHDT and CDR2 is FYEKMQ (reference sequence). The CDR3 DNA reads TGTGCCAGCAGCACGTCGACAGGGCGCTACTTTGGCTACACCTTC. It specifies CASSTSTGRYFGYTF.

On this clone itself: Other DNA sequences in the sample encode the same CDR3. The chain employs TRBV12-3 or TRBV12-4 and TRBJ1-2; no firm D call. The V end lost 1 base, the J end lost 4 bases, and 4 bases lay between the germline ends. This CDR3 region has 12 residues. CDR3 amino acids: CASSLGLYGYTF. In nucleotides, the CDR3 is TGTGCCAGCAGTTTAGGGCTCTATGGCTACACCTTC.

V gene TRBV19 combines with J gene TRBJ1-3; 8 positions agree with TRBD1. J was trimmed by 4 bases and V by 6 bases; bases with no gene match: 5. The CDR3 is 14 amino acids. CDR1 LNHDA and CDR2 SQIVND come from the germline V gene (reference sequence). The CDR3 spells CASRVDRVGNTIYF. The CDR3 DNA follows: TGTGCCAGTAGAGTGGACAGGGTCGGAAACACCATATATTTT.

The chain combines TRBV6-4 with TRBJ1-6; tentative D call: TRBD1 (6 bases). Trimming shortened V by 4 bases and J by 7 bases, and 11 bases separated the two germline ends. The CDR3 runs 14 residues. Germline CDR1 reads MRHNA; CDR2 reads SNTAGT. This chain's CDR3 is CASSVTGVNSPLHF. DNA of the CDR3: TGTGCCAGCAGTGTGACAGGCGTAAATTCACCCCTCCACTTT.

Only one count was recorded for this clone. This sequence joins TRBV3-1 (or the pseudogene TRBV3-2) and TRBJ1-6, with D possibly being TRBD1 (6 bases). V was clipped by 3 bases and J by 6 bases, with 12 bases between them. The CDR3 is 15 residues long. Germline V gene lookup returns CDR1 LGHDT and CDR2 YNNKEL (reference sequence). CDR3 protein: CASSQVLGGNSPLHF. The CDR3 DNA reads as TGTGCCAGCAGCCAGGTTTTAGGGGGTAATTCACCCCTCCACTTT.

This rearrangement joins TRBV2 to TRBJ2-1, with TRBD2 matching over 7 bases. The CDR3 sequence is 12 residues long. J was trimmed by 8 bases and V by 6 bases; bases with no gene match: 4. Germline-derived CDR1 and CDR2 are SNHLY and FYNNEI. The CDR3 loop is CASSAGGDEQFF. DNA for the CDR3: TGTGCCAGCAGCGCTGGGGGGGATGAGCAGTTCTTC.

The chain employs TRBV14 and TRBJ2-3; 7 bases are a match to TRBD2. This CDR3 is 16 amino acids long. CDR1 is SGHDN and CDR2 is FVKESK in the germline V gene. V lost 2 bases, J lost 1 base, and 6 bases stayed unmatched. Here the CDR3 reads CASSQYKRGRTDTQYF. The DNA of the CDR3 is TGTGCCAGCAGCCAATATAAGCGGGGCCGCACAGATACGCAGTATTTT.